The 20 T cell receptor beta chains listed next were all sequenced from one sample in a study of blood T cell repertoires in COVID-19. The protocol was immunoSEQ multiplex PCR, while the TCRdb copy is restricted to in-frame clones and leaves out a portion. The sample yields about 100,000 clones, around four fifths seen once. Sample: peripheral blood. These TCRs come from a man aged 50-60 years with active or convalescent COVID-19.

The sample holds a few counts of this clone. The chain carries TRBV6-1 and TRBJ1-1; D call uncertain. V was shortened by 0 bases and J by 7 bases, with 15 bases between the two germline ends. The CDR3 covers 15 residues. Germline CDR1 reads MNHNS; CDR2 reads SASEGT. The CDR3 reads CASSEARRDGIEAFF. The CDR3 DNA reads TGTGCCAGCAGTGAAGCCCGCCGTGACGGGATTGAAGCTTTCTTT.

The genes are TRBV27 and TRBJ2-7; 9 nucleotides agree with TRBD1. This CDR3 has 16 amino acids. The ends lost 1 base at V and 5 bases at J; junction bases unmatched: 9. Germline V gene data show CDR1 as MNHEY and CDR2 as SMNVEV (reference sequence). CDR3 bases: TGTGCCAGCAGTTTATTACCGGGACAGGGCCCCCACGAGCAGTACTTC. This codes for CASSLLPGQGPHEQYF.

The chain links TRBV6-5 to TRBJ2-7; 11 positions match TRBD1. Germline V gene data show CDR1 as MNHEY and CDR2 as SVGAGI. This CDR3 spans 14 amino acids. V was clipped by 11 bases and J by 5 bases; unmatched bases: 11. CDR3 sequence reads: CAPGGGQGADEQYF. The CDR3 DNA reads TGTGCCCCTGGGGGAGGACAGGGGGCCGACGAGCAGTACTTC.

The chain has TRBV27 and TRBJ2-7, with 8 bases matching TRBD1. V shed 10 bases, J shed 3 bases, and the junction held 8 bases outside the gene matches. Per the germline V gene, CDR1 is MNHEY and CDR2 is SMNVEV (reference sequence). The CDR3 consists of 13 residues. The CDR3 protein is CATQDRGGYEQYF. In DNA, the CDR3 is TGTGCCACCCAAGACAGGGGTGGCTACGAGCAGTACTTC.

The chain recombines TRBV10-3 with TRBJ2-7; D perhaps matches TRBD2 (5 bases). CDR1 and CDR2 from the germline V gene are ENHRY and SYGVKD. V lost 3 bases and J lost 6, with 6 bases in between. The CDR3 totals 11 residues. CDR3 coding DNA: TGTGCCATCAGTGACAGCGGCGAGCAGTACTTC. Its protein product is CAISDSGEQYF.

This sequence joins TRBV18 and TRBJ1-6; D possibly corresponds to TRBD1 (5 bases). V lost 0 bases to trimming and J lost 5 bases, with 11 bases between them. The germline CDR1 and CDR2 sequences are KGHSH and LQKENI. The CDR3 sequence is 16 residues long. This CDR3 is CASSPPVRGNNSPLHF. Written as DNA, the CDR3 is TGTGCCAGCTCACCACCAGTCCGGGGGAATAATTCACCCCTCCACTTT.

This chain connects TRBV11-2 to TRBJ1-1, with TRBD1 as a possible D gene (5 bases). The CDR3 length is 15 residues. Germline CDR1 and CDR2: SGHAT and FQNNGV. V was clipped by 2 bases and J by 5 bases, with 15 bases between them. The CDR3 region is CASSLNTGTWTEAFF. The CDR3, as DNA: TGTGCCAGCAGCTTAAATACAGGAACGTGGACTGAAGCTTTCTTT. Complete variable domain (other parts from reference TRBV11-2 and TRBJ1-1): EAGVAQSPRYKIIEKRQSVAFWCNPISGHATLYWYQQILGQGPKLLIQFQNNGVVDDSQLPKDRFSAERLKGVDSTLKIQPAKLEDSAVYLCASSLNTGTWTEAFFGQGTRLTVV.

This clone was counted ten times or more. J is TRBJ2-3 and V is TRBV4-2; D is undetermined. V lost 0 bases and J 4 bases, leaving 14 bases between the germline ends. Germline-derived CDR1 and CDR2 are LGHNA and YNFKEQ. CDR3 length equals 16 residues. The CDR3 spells CASSQERSSKADTQYF. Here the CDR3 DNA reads TGTGCCAGCAGCCAAGAAAGATCGAGCAAAGCAGATACGCAGTATTTT.

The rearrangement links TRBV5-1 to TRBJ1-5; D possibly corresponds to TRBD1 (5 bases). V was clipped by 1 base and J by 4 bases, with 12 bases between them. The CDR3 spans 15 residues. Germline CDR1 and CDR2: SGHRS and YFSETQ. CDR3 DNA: TGCGCCAGCAGCTTGTTCGGGGGGGAGAATCAGCCCCAGCATTTT. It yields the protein CASSLFGGENQPQHF.

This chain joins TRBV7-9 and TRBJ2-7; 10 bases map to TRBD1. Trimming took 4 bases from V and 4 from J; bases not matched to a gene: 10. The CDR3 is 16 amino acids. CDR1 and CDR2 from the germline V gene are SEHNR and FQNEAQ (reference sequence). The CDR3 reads CASSSPGTGVGYEQYF. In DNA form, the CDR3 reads TGTGCCAGCAGCTCCCCCGGGACAGGGGTAGGGTACGAGCAGTACTTC.

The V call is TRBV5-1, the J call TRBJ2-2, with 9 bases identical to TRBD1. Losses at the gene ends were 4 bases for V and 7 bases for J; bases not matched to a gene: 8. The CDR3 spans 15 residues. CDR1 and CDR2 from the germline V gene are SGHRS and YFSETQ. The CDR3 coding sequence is TGCGCCAGCAGCCACCGGGACAGGGAGGGCGGGGAGCTGTTTTTT. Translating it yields CASSHRDREGGELFF. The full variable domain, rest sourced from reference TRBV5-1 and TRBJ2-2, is KAGVTQTPRYLIKTRGQQVTLSCSPISGHRSVSWYQQTPGQGLQFLFEYFSETQRNKGNFPGRFSGRQFSNSRSEMNVSTLELGDSALYLCASSHRDREGGELFFGEGSRLTVL.

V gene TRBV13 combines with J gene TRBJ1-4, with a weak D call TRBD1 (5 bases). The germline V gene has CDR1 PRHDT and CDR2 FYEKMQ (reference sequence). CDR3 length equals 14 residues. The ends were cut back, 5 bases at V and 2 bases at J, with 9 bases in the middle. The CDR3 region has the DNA TGTGCCAGCAGCCGGCGGGGCACTAATGAAAAACTGTTTTTT. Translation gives CASSRRGTNEKLFF.

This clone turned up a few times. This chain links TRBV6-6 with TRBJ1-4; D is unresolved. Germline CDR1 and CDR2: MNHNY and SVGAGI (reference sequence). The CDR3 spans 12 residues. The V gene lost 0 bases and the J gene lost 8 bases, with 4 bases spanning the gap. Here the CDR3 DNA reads TGTGCCAGCAGTTACTCCCAAGAAAAACTGTTTTTT. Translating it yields CASSYSQEKLFF.

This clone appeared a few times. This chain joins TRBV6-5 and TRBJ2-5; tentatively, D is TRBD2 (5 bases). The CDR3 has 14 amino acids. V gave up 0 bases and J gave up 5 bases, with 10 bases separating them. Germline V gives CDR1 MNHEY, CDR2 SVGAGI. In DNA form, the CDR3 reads TGTGCCAGCAGTTACTCGACTGGCGGGGAGACCCAGTACTTC. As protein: CASSYSTGGETQYF.

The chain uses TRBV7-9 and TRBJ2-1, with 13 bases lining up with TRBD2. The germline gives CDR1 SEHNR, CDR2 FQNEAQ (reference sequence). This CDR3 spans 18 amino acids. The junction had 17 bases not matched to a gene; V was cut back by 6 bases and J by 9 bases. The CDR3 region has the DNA TGTGCCAGCAGTATACTAGCGGGAGGGAGGTTGATGGTGAGTGAGCAGTTCTTC. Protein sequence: CASSILAGGRLMVSEQFF. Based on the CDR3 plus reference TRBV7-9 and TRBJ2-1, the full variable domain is DTGVSQNPRHKITKRGQNVTFRCDPISEHNRLYWYRQTLGQGPEFLTYFQNEAQLEKSRLLSDRFSAERPKGSFSTLEIQRTEQGDSAMYLCASSILAGGRLMVSEQFFGPGTRLTVL.

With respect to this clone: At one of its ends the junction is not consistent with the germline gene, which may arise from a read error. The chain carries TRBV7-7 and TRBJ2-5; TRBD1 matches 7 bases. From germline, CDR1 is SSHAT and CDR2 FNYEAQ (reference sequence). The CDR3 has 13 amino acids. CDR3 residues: CASSLGGGETQYF. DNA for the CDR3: TGTGCTAGCAGCTTAGGGGGCGGAGAGACCCAGTACTTC. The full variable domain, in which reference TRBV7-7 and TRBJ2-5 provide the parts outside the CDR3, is GAGVSQSPRYKVTKRGQDVTLRCDPISSHATLYWYQQALGQGPEFLTYFNYEAQPDKSGLPSDRFSAERPEGSISTLTIQRTEQRDSAMYRCASSLGGGETQYFGPGTRLLVL.

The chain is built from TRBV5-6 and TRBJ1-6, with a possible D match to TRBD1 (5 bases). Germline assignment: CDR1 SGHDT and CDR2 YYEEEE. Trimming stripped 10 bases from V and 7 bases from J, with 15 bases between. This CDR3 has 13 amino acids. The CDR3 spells CAAGGGTNSPLHF. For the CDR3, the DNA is TGTGCCGCTGGGGGAGGGACCAATTCACCCCTCCACTTT.

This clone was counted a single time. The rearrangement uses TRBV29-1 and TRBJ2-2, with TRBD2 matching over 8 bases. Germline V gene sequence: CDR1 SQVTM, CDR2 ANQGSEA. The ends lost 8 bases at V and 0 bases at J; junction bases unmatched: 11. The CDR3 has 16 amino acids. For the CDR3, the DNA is TGCAGCTCTCGGGGGGGTACCTCCGCGAACACCGGGGAGCTGTTTTTT. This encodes CSSRGGTSANTGELFF.

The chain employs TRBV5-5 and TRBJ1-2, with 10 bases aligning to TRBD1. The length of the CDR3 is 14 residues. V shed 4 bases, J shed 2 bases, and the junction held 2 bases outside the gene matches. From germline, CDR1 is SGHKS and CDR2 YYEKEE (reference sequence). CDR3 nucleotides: TGTGCCAGCAGCCGGACAGGGGGGAACTATGGCTACACCTTC. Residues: CASSRTGGNYGYTF.

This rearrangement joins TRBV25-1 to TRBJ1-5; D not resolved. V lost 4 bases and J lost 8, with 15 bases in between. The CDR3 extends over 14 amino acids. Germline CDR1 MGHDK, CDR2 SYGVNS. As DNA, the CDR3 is TGTGCCAGCAGTGCCGGACTTATCGCGGAGCCCCAGCATTTT. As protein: CASSAGLIAEPQHF.